A single sample gave rise to the 20 T cell receptor beta chains below, sequenced in a study of blood T cell repertoires in COVID-19. Profiled with immunoSEQ multiplex PCR; TCRdb holds only in-frame clones, not every one. The table lists about 170,000 clones, about nine tenths of them singletons. Material: peripheral blood. These receptors were collected from an older woman with COVID-19, enrolled during active disease.

The gene calls are TRBV6-5 and TRBJ2-7; weak D call: TRBD1 (6 bases). CDR3 length equals 14 residues. Germline CDR1 MNHEY, CDR2 SVGAGI. V gave up 6 bases and J gave up 7 bases, with 19 bases separating them. CDR3 sequence (DNA): TGTGCCAGCAGACCCTCAACCCAGGGGAAAGAGCAGTACTTC. Protein: CASRPSTQGKEQYF.

This clone was counted once. The CDR3 sequence is CASSGRLAGLGDTQYF. For the CDR3, the DNA is TGTGCCAGCAGCGGCCGACTAGCGGGCCTGGGAGATACGCAGTATTTT. The rearrangement joins TRBV9 to TRBJ2-3; 10 positions agree with TRBD2. Unmatched junction bases numbered 9, after V lost 3 bases and J lost 5 bases. CDR1 is SGDLS and CDR2 is YYNGEE in the germline V gene. The CDR3 extends over 16 amino acids.

There are a few counts of this clone. V and J are TRBV19 and TRBJ1-1; D gene ambiguous. With 4 bases removed from V and 0 bases from J, the gap between germline ends came to 9 bases. The CDR3 is 14 residues long. Germline CDR1 is LNHDA and CDR2 is SQIVND (reference sequence). The CDR3, as DNA: TGTGCCAGTAGTACCGTCAGATTGAACACTGAAGCTTTCTTT. Translating gives CASSTVRLNTEAFF.

This clone was counted a few times. V usage is TRBV27 and J usage is TRBJ2-7; TRBD1 matches 8 bases. The CDR3 spans 13 residues. Germline values: CDR1 MNHEY, CDR2 SMNVEV (reference sequence). Trimming removed 6 bases from V and 4 bases from J; junction bases left unmatched: 5. Written as DNA, the CDR3 is TGTGCCAGCAGGACAGGGGAGGCTTACGAGCAGTACTTC. Protein: CASRTGEAYEQYF.

The chain has TRBV30 and TRBJ1-1, with D possibly matching TRBD1 (6 bases). CDR1 is GTSNPN and CDR2 is SVGIG in the germline V gene (reference sequence). This CDR3 has 16 residues. Trimming pared 7 bases from V and 0 bases from J, leaving 21 bases between. The CDR3 DNA follows: TGTGCCTTCGACAGGAATCCACCCCTTCTGAACACTGAAGCTTTCTTT. Translation: CAFDRNPPLLNTEAFF. Complete variable domain (other parts from reference TRBV30 and TRBJ1-1): SQTIHQWPATLVQPVGSPLSLECTVEGTSNPNLYWYRQAAGRGLQLLFYSVGIGQISSEVPQNLSASRPQDRQFILSSKKLLLSDSGFYLCAFDRNPPLLNTEAFFGQGTRLTVV.

The chain employs TRBV10-3 and TRBJ2-7, with no clear D. There are 11 residues in the CDR3. Trimming took 1 base from V and 5 from J, leaving 3 bases between them. Germline assignment: CDR1 ENHRY and CDR2 SYGVKD. CDR3 sequence reads: CAISELNEQYF. DNA for the CDR3: TGTGCCATCAGTGAGTTAAACGAGCAGTACTTC.

For the CDR3, the DNA is TGTGCCAGCTCACCCGGACTAGCGGACAGCTCCTACAATGAGCAGTTCTTC. Protein: CASSPGLADSSYNEQFF. This rearrangement joins TRBV18 to TRBJ2-1; 10 nucleotides match TRBD2. Germline V lookup: CDR1 KGHSH, CDR2 LQKENI. V lost 3 bases and J lost 0; bases outside the gene matches: 5. This CDR3 has 17 amino acids.

The chain joins TRBV6-2 or TRBV6-3 to TRBJ2-2, with 13 bases fitting TRBD2. CDR1 and CDR2 from the germline V gene are MNHEY and SVGEGT. V lost 6 bases and J lost 5; bases outside the gene matches: 6. This CDR3 comprises 16 residues. The CDR3 nucleotides read TGTGCCAGCAGCTTACTAGCGGGAGGGCAGACCGGGGAGCTGTTTTTT. Its protein is CASSLLAGGQTGELFF.

The chain employs TRBV5-1 and TRBJ1-1, with D perhaps TRBD1 (5 bases). Germline loops: CDR1 SGHRS, CDR2 YFSETQ. The V gene lost 2 bases and the J gene lost 0 bases, with 14 bases spanning the gap. The CDR3 is 16 residues long. This chain's CDR3 is CASSFEGAAVNTEAFF. In DNA form, the CDR3 reads TGCGCCAGCAGCTTCGAAGGGGCCGCGGTGAACACTGAAGCTTTCTTT.

J is TRBJ2-7 and V is TRBV7-9; 14 bases are a match to TRBD2. This CDR3 has 16 amino acids. Trimming removed 5 bases from V and 3 bases from J; junction bases left unmatched: 6. CDR1 is SEHNR, CDR2 FQNEAQ, per germline (reference sequence). The CDR3 loop reads CASSPGLAGGDYEQYF. In DNA form, the CDR3 reads TGTGCCAGCAGCCCAGGACTAGCGGGAGGAGACTACGAGCAGTACTTC.

The rearrangement links TRBV6-5 to TRBJ2-3; no reliable D call. This CDR3 has 14 amino acids. V was cut by 2 bases and J by 0 bases, with 6 bases left in between. The germline V gene has CDR1 MNHEY and CDR2 SVGAGI. CDR3 sequence reads: CASSYDWSTDTQYF. Written as DNA, the CDR3 is TGTGCCAGCAGTTACGACTGGAGCACAGATACGCAGTATTTT.

The rearrangement links TRBV28 to TRBJ1-5; TRBD1 matches at 10 bases. Germline CDR1 MDHEN, CDR2 SYDVKM. The CDR3 extends over 15 amino acids. Trimming removed 6 bases from V and 0 bases from J; junction bases left unmatched: 2. CDR3 sequence (DNA): TGTGCCAGCAGGGGGACAGGGGATAGCAATCAGCCCCAGCATTTT. Encoded protein: CASRGTGDSNQPQHF.

The genes are TRBV5-6 and TRBJ2-7; a possible D gene is TRBD2 (6 bases). The CDR3 length is 16 residues. In germline, CDR1 is SGHDT, CDR2 YYEEEE. The V and J ends lost 0 bases and 6 bases respectively, with 19 bases between them. The CDR3 loop reads CASSLGRTGEGSEQYF. The DNA for the CDR3 is TGTGCCAGCAGCTTGGGTCGGACGGGAGAGGGGTCCGAGCAGTACTTC.

J is TRBJ1-5 and V is TRBV4-1; TRBD1 aligns across 8 bases. Per the germline V gene, CDR1 is MGHRA and CDR2 is YSYEKL. This CDR3 has 19 residues. The trim removed 0 bases at V and 1 base at J, leaving 11 bases unmatched. CDR3 sequence (DNA): TGCGCCAGCAGCCAAGATATCGGGGGAGGACAGGGAAGCAATCAGCCCCAGCATTTT. Its translation: CASSQDIGGGQGSNQPQHF.

The rearrangement joins TRBV30 to TRBJ1-1; TRBD1 agrees at 12 bases. CDR1 is GTSNPN, CDR2 SVGIG, per germline (reference sequence). The CDR3 extends over 16 amino acids. V dropped 2 bases and J dropped 5; count of bases not matched to a gene: 9. The CDR3 region is CAWSIRDRGPYTEAFF. For the CDR3, the DNA is TGTGCCTGGAGTATCCGGGACAGGGGGCCGTATACTGAAGCTTTCTTT. The whole variable domain, remainder taken from reference TRBV30 and TRBJ1-1, is SQTIHQWPATLVQPVGSPLSLECTVEGTSNPNLYWYRQAAGRGLQLLFYSVGIGQISSEVPQNLSASRPQDRQFILSSKKLLLSDSGFYLCAWSIRDRGPYTEAFFGQGTRLTVV.

J is TRBJ2-3 and V is TRBV9, with TRBD2 identical over 11 bases. The CDR3 totals 18 residues. After removal of 3 bases from V and 4 bases from J, the junction contained 13 bases not matched to a gene. Per germline, CDR1 SGDLS and CDR2 YYNGEE. The CDR3 sequence is CASSGRYTSGSNSDTQYF. CDR3 nucleotides: TGTGCCAGCAGCGGTCGATATACTAGCGGGAGTAATTCAGATACGCAGTATTTT.

In this sample, this clone turned up a few times. The rearrangement links TRBV20-1 to TRBJ1-6; D may be TRBD1 (6 bases). V was pared by 3 bases and J by 8 bases, with 14 bases between. The CDR3 sequence is 14 residues long. Per germline, CDR1 DFQATT and CDR2 SNEGSKA (reference sequence). The CDR3 DNA follows: TGCAGTGCTAGTGATGAGGACAGCTATTCACCCCTCCACTTT. Its protein is CSASDEDSYSPLHF.

The sample holds one count of this clone. The chain has TRBV10-3 and TRBJ1-2, with D hard to call. The germline V and J ends were trimmed by 6 bases and 1 base, with 6 bases remaining between them. The CDR3 extends over 12 amino acids. Germline V gives CDR1 ENHRY, CDR2 SYGVKD. CDR3 loop: CAIRKSNYGYTF. The CDR3 nucleotides are TGTGCCATCAGGAAGAGTAACTATGGCTACACCTTC.

This clone was observed a handful of times. This chain joins TRBV19 and TRBJ1-1, with D unclear. CDR3 length: 14 residues. Trimming stripped 3 bases from V and 1 base from J, with 9 bases between. Germline V gene lookup returns CDR1 LNHDA and CDR2 SQIVND (reference sequence). For the CDR3, the DNA is TGTGCCAGTAGTATCTGGCGGCAGAACACTGAAGCTTTCTTT. Translating gives CASSIWRQNTEAFF.

This clone was counted a single time. V is TRBV14 and J is TRBJ1-2, with 7 positions matching TRBD1. Germline V CDR1 and CDR2: SGHDN, FVKESK. Trimming took 1 base from V and 0 from J; bases not matched to a gene: 2. The CDR3 sequence is 15 residues long. The chain's CDR3 is CASSQGTGANYGYTF. The DNA for the CDR3 is TGTGCCAGCAGCCAAGGAACAGGGGCTAACTATGGCTACACCTTC.